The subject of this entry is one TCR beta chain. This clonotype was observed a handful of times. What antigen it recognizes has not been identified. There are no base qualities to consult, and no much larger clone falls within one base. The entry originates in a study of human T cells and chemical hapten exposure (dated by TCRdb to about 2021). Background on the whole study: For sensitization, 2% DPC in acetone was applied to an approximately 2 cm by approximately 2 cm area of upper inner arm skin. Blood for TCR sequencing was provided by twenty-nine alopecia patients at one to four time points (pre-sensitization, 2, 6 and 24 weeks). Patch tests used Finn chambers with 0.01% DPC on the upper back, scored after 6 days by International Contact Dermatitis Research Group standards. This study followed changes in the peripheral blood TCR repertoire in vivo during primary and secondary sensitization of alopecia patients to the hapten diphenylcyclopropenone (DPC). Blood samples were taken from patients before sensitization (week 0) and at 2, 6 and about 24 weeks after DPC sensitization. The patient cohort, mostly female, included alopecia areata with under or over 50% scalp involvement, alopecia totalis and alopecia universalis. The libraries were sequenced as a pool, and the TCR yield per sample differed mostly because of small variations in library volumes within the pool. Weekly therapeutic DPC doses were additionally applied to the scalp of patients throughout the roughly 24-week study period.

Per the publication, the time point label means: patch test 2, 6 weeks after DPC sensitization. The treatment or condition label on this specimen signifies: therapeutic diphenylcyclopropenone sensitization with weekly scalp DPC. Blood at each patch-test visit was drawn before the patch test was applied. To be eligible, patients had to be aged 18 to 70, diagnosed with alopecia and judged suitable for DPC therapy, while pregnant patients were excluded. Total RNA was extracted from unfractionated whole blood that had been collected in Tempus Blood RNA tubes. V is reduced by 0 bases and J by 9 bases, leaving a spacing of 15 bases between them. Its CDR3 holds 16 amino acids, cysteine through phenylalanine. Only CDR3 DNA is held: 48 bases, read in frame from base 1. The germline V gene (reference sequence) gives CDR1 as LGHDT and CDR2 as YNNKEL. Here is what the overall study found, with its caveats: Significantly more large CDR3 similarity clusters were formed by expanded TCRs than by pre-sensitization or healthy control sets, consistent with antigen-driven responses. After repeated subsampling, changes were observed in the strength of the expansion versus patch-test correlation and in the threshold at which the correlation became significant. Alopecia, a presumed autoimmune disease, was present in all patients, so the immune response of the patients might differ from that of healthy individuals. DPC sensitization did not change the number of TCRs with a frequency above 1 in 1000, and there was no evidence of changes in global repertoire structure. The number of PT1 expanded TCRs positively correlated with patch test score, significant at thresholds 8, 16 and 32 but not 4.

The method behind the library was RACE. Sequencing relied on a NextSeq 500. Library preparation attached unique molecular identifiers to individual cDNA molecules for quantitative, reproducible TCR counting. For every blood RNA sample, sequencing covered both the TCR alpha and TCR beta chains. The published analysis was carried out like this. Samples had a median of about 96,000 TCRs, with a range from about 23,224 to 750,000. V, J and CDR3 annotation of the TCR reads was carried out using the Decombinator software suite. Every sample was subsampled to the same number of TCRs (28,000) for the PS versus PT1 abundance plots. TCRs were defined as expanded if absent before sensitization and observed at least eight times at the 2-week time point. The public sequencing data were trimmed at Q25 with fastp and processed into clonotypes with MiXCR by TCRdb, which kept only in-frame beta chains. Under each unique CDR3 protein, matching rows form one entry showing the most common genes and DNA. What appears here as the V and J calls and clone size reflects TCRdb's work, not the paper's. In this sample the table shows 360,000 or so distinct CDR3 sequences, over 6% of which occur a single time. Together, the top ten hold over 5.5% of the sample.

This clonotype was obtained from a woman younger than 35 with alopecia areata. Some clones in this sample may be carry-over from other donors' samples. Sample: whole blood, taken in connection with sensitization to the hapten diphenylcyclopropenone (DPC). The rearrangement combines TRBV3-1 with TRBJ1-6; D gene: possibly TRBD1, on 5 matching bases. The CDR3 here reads CASSQEGANRGSPLHF. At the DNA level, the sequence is TGTGCCAGCAGCCAAGAAGGGGCCAACCGGGGTTCACCCCTCCACTTT. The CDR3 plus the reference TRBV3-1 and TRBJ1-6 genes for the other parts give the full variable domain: DTAVSQTPKYLVTQMGNDKSIKCEQNLGHDTMYWYKQDSKKFLKIMFSYNNKELIINETVPNRFSPKSPDKAHLNLHINSLELGDSAVYFCASSQEGANRGSPLHFGNGTRLTVT.